The following is a T cell receptor (beta chain) sequence with its context. This specimen belongs to a study of shared clonotypes between healthy human individuals. V lost 1 base and J lost 4, with 11 bases in between. The CDR3 extends over 15 amino acids. CDR1 and CDR2 from the germline V gene are SGHAT and FQNNGV. Sequencing used immunoSEQ multiplex PCR; TCRdb keeps in-frame clones, though not all of them. Of a few hundred thousand clones listed, around 80% are singletons. HIV-negative, healthy adults without recent acute infections or vaccinations were the donors. V usage is TRBV11-2 and J usage is TRBJ2-1; the D call may be TRBD1 or TRBD2 (5 bases each). Sequenced input: PBMCs. This TCR derives from a woman aged 35 to 49 in good health. Some clones in this sample may be carry-over from other donors' samples. CDR3 protein: CASSLVGPSYNEQFF. For the CDR3, the DNA is TGTGCCAGCAGCTTAGTGGGACCGTCGTACAATGAGCAGTTCTTC.